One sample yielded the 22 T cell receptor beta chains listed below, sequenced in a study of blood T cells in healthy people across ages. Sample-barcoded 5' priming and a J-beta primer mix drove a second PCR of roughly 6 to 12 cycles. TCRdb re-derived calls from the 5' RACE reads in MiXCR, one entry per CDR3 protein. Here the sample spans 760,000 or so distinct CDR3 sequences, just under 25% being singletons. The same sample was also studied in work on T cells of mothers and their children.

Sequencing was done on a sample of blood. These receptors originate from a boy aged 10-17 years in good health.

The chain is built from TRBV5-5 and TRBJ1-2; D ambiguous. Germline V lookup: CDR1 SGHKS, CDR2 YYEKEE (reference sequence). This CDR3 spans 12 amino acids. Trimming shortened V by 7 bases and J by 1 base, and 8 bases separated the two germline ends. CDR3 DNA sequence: TGTGCCAGCGAGGGAAATAACTATGGCTACACCTTC. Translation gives CASEGNNYGYTF.

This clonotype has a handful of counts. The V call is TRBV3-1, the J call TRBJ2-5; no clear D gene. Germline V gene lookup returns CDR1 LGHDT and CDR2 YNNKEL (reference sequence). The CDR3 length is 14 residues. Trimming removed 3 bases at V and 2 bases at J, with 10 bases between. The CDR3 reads CASSQRHDQETQYF. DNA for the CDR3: TGTGCCAGCAGCCAGCGACACGATCAAGAGACCCAGTACTTC.

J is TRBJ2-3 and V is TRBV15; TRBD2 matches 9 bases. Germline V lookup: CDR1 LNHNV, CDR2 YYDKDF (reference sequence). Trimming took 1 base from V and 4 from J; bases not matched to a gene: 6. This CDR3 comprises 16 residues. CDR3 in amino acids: CATSRARRGGPDTQYF. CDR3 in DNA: TGTGCCACCAGCAGAGCCCGGCGGGGGGGACCAGATACGCAGTATTTT.

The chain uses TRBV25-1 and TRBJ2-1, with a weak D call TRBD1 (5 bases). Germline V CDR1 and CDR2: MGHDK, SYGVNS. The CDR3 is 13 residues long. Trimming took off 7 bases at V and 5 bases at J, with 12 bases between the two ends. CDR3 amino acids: CASTSGWDNEQFF. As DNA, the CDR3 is TGTGCCAGCACTTCAGGGTGGGACAATGAGCAGTTCTTC.

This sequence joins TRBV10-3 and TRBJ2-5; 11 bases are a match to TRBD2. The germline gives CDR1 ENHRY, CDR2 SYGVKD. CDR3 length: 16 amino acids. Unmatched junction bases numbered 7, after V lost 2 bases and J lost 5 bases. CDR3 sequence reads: CAISERASGRMETQYF. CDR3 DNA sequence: TGTGCCATCAGTGAGAGGGCTAGCGGGAGGATGGAGACCCAGTACTTC.

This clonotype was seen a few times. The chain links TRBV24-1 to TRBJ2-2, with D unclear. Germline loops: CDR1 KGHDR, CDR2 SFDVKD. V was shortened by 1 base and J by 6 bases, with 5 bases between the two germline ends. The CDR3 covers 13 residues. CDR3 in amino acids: CATSDLWAGELFF. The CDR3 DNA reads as TGTGCCACCAGTGATTTATGGGCCGGGGAGCTGTTTTTT.

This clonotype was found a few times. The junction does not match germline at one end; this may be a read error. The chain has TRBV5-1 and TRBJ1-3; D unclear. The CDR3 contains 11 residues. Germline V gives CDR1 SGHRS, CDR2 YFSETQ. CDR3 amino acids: CASSSGNTTYF. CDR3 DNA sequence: TGCGCCAGCAGCTCAGGAAACACCACATATTTT.

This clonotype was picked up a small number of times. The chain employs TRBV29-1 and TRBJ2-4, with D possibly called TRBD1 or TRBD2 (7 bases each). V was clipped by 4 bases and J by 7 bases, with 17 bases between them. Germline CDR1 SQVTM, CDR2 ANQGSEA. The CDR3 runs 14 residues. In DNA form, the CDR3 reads TGCAGCGTTGCCCGGGGGGCAGGGGGGAACATTCAGTACTTC. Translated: CSVARGAGGNIQYF.

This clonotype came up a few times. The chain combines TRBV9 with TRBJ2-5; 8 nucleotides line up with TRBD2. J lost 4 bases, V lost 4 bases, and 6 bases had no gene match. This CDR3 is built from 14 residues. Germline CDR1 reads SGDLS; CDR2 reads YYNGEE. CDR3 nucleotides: TGTGCCAGCAGCTACGGGAGGGAAATAGAGACCCAGTACTTC. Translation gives CASSYGREIETQYF.

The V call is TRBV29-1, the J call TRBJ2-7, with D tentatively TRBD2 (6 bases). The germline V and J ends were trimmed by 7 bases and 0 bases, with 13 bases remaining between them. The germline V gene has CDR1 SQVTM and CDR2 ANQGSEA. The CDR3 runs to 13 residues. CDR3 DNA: TGCAGCGCCCTACGGGACTCCTCCTACGAGCAGTACTTC. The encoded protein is CSALRDSSYEQYF.

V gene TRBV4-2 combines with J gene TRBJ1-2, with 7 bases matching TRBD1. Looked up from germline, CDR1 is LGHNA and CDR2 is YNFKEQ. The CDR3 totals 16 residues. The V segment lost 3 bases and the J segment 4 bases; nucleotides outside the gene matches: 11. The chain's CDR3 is CASSHLDGQETYGYTF. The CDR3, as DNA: TGTGCCAGCAGCCACCTAGACGGACAGGAGACCTATGGCTACACCTTC.

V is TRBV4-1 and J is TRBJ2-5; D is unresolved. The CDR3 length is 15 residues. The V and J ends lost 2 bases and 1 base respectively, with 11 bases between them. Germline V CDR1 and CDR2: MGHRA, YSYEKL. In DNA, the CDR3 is TGCGCCAGCAGCCAAATTGGTAGCTTCCAAGAGACCCAGTACTTC. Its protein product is CASSQIGSFQETQYF.

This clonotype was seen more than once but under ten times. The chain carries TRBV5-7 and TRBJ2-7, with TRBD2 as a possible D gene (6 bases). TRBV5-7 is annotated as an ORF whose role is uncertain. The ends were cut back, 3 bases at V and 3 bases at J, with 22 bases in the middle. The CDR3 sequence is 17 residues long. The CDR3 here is CASSSVLGLGKDYEQYF. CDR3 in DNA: TGTGCCAGCAGCTCGGTTTTGGGACTCGGCAAGGACTACGAGCAGTACTTC.

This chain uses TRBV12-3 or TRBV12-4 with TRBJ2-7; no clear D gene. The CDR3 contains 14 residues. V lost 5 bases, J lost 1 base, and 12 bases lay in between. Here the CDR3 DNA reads TGTGCCAGCAGTCAACCCGGGTGTTCCTACGAGCAGTACTTC. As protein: CASSQPGCSYEQYF.

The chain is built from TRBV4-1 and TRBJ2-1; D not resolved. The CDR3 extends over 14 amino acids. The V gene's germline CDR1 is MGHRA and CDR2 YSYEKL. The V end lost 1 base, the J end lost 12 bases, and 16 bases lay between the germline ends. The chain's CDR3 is CASSQVGSPDGQFF. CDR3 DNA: TGCGCCAGCAGCCAAGTCGGCAGCCCAGACGGGCAGTTCTTC.

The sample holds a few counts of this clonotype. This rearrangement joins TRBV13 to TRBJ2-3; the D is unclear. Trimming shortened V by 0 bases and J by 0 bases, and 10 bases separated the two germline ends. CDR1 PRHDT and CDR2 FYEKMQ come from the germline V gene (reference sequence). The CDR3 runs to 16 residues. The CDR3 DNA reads TGTGCCAGCAGCTTAGGCTCCACTCCCAGCACAGATACGCAGTATTTT. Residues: CASSLGSTPSTDTQYF.

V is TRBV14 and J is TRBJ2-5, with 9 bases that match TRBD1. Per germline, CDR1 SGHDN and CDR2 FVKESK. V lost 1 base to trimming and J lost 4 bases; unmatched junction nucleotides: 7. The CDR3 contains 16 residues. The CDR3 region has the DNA TGTGCCAGCAGCCAAGTTACGGGACAGGGAGCAGAGACCCAGTACTTC. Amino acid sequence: CASSQVTGQGAETQYF.

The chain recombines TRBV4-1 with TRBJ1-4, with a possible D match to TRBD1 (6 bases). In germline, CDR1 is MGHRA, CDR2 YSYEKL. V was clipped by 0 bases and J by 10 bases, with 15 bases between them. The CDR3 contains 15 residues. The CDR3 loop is CASSQDGLGAGKLFF. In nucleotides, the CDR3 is TGCGCCAGCAGCCAAGATGGTTTGGGGGCTGGAAAACTGTTTTTT.

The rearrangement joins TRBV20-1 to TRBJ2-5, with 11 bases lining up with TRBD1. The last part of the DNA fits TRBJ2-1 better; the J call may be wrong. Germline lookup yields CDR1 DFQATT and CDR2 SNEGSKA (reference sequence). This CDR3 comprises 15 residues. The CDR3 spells CSALNLGQGGNEQFF. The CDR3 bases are TGCAGTGCCCTCAATCTGGGACAGGGGGGGAATGAGCAGTTCTTC.

Here the CDR3 reads CASSSTTSGVIQETQYF. CDR3 DNA: TGTGCCAGCAGCTCAACCACTAGCGGGGTAATACAAGAGACCCAGTACTTC. The V call is TRBV11-1, the J call TRBJ2-5; 10 positions match TRBD2. With 4 bases clipped from V and 2 bases from J, the junction kept 10 bases outside the gene matches. Germline V CDR1 and CDR2: SGHAT, FQDESV (reference sequence). CDR3 length: 17 residues.

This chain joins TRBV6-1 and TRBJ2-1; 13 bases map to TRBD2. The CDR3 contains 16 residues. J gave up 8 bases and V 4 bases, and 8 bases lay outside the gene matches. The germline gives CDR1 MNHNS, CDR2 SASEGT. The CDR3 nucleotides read TGTGCCAGCAGTGCCCGGACTAGCGGGAGTAAAGATGAGCAGTTCTTC. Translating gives CASSARTSGSKDEQFF.

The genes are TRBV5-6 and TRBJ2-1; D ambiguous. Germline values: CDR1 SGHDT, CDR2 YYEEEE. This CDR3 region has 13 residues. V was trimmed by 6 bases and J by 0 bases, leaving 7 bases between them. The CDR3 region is CASIASSYNEQFF. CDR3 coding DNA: TGTGCCAGCATCGCTAGCTCCTACAATGAGCAGTTCTTC.